This T cell receptor beta chain was retrieved from a study of CD8 T cells in Susac syndrome. V lost 4 bases and J lost 10, with 16 bases in between. CDR3 length equals 13 residues. CDR1 and CDR2 (germline): SGHVS, FNYEAQ. The RNA, about 0.45 to 1 ug, was put through reverse transcription using random hexamers. TCRdb reanalysed the immunoSEQ multiplex PCR reads using MiXCR and keeps one entry per CDR3 protein. The profile shows about 110,000 distinct CDR3 sequences, 90% to 98% of them singletons. Sequencing was done on a sample of CD4+ T cells from PBMCs. The gene calls are TRBV7-6 and TRBJ2-5, with D possibly being TRBD1 or TRBD2 (5 bases each). The TCR sequence derives from a human donor in good health. The CDR3 region is CASSWELRDLQYF. CDR3 DNA sequence: TGTGCCAGCAGCTGGGAGCTCCGGGACCTCCAGTACTTC.